A single sample is the source of the 17 T cell receptor beta chains below, sequenced in a study of cytomegalovirus exposure and HLA in healthy donors. Measured with immunoSEQ multiplex PCR; TCRdb has only the in-frame clones, and not every one. The table includes 250,000 or so clones, nearly 90% detected once. The specimen was PBMCs. The receptors shown here come from a young woman in good health and CMV-seronegative.

V and J are TRBV2 and TRBJ2-2; weak D call: TRBD1 (6 bases). CDR1 is SNHLY and CDR2 is FYNNEI in the germline V gene. The CDR3 is 15 amino acids. V dropped 9 bases and J dropped 6 bases, with 20 bases sitting between them. CDR3 sequence: CASNRELLRAGELFF. The DNA for the CDR3 is TGTGCCAGTAACAGGGAATTATTGAGGGCCGGGGAGCTGTTTTTT.

The chain combines TRBV7-2 with TRBJ2-5, with 12 bases lining up with TRBD2. J was trimmed by 5 bases and V by 8 bases; bases with no gene match: 6. This CDR3 is built from 14 residues. Germline V gene lookup returns CDR1 SGHTA and CDR2 FQGNSA. CDR3 protein: CASSSGGARETQYF. The CDR3, as DNA: TGTGCCAGCTCTAGCGGGGGGGCGCGGGAGACCCAGTACTTC.

This rearrangement joins TRBV7-9 to TRBJ1-2, with TRBD1 matching 7 bases. Trimming at V came to 5 bases and at J to 13 bases, leaving 16 bases not matched to a gene. There are 14 residues in the CDR3. Germline values: CDR1 SEHNR, CDR2 FQNEAQ (reference sequence). The CDR3 bases are TGTGCCAGCAGCGCGGGACAGATATCTATGGCTAGCACCTTC. Translating gives CASSAGQISMASTF.

This clone appeared a few times. The V and J genes are TRBV9 and TRBJ1-6; D gene uncertain. V shed 4 bases and J shed 0 bases, with 8 bases lying between them. There are 15 residues in the CDR3. The germline gives CDR1 SGDLS, CDR2 YYNGEE. CDR3 residues: CASSLESSYNSPLHF. In DNA form, the CDR3 reads TGTGCCAGCAGCCTGGAGAGCTCCTATAATTCACCCCTCCACTTT.

V gene TRBV19 combines with J gene TRBJ1-5; possible D gene TRBD1, 6 bases. Trimming took off 6 bases at V and 3 bases at J, with 15 bases between the two ends. This CDR3 region has 15 residues. Germline lookup yields CDR1 LNHDA and CDR2 SQIVND (reference sequence). CDR3 DNA sequence: TGTGCCAGTAGCCAGATGACAGGCGACAATCAGCCCCAGCATTTT. Protein product: CASSQMTGDNQPQHF.

V is TRBV19 and J is TRBJ1-5; D is perhaps TRBD1 (6 bases). The CDR3 loop spans 14 amino acids. Trimming pared 5 bases from V and 4 bases from J, leaving 12 bases between. Germline V gene data show CDR1 as LNHDA and CDR2 as SQIVND (reference sequence). The CDR3 is CASSGQTGNQPQHF. The CDR3 nucleotides read TGTGCCAGTAGTGGACAGACCGGGAATCAGCCCCAGCATTTT. Filled out from reference TRBV19 and TRBJ1-5, the complete variable domain reads DGGITQSPKYLFRKEGQNVTLSCEQNLNHDAMYWYRQDPGQGLRLIYYSQIVNDFQKGDIAEGYSVSREKKESFPLTVTSAQKNPTAFYLCASSGQTGNQPQHFGDGTRLSIL.

This sequence joins TRBV11-2 and TRBJ2-7; D remains unclear. The V and J ends lost 3 bases and 5 bases respectively, with 8 bases between them. The length of the CDR3 is 12 residues. CDR1 is SGHAT, CDR2 FQNNGV, per germline. CDR3 sequence: CASSFISDEQYF. CDR3 bases: TGTGCCAGCAGCTTTATCTCGGACGAGCAGTACTTC.

The V and J genes are TRBV30 and TRBJ1-5; 8 bases align to TRBD1. CDR3 length: 15 amino acids. Germline trimming cut 1 base from V and 5 bases from J; bases unmatched to any gene: 7. Germline CDR1 and CDR2: GTSNPN and SVGIG (reference sequence). CDR3 residues: CAWSAMDRVYQPQHF. DNA of the CDR3: TGTGCCTGGAGTGCCATGGACAGGGTCTATCAGCCCCAGCATTTT.

V gene TRBV28 combines with J gene TRBJ1-1; D possibly corresponds to TRBD1 (5 bases). CDR3 length equals 14 residues. Looked up from germline, CDR1 is MDHEN and CDR2 is SYDVKM. V lost 7 bases, J lost 2 bases, and 14 bases lay in between. CDR3 in amino acids: CASTWGGTNTEAFF. CDR3 DNA sequence: TGTGCCAGCACCTGGGGCGGCACCAACACTGAAGCTTTCTTT.

The table lists this clone with a count of one. This chain uses TRBV19 with TRBJ2-1, with a tentative D call TRBD2 (7 bases). V was trimmed by 5 bases and J by 0 bases, leaving 14 bases between them. This CDR3 has 16 amino acids. CDR1 and CDR2 from the germline V gene are LNHDA and SQIVND (reference sequence). The CDR3 DNA follows: TGTGCCAGTAGTGAAGGGGGGGGGCCCTCCTACAATGAGCAGTTCTTC. Translating gives CASSEGGGPSYNEQFF.

This chain links TRBV4-1 with TRBJ2-3; 13 bases align to TRBD2. Germline V gene lookup returns CDR1 MGHRA and CDR2 YSYEKL. The CDR3 length is 16 residues. Unmatched junction bases numbered 2, after V lost 4 bases and J lost 1 base. CDR3 sequence reads: CASSRGLAGGTDTQYF. CDR3 bases: TGCGCCAGCAGCCGAGGACTAGCGGGGGGCACAGATACGCAGTATTTT.

The J gene is TRBJ2-5, the V gene TRBV15; 11 nucleotides match TRBD2. The germline CDR1 and CDR2 sequences are LNHNV and YYDKDF (reference sequence). Trimming at V came to 0 bases and at J to 4 bases, leaving 7 bases not matched to a gene. This CDR3 is 17 amino acids long. The CDR3 sequence: CATSRDKRLAGRETQYF. The CDR3 region has the DNA TGTGCCACCAGCAGAGATAAGCGACTAGCGGGAAGAGAGACCCAGTACTTC.

This chain connects TRBV27 to TRBJ2-7; tentatively, D is TRBD1 (5 bases). V lost 6 bases and J lost 4, with 19 bases in between. Germline V gene lookup returns CDR1 MNHEY and CDR2 SMNVEV (reference sequence). The CDR3 is made up of 15 amino acids. The CDR3 nucleotides are TGTGCCAGCAGCCCTCCTAGGGGCGCTGCTTACGAGCAGTACGTC. Encoded protein: CASSPPRGAAYEQYV.

The V and J genes are TRBV29-1 and TRBJ2-1; a weak D match, TRBD1 (5 bases). The CDR3 length is 14 residues. V lost 3 bases and J lost 6, with 15 bases in between. Germline V gives CDR1 SQVTM, CDR2 ANQGSEA. The CDR3 sequence: CSVDSQGEGNEQFF. CDR3 coding DNA: TGCAGCGTTGATAGCCAGGGTGAAGGCAATGAGCAGTTCTTC.

The chain employs TRBV28 and TRBJ2-2; 7 bases line up with TRBD2. Per the germline V gene, CDR1 is MDHEN and CDR2 is SYDVKM. CDR3 length: 14 residues. V shed 11 bases, J shed 0 bases, and the junction held 6 bases outside the gene matches. The chain's CDR3 is CASSGGANTGELFF. CDR3 coding DNA: TGTGCCTCTTCGGGGGGAGCGAACACCGGGGAGCTGTTTTTT.

The chain carries TRBV27 and TRBJ2-7; the match to TRBD2 covers 12 bases. V shed 2 bases and J 0 bases; nucleotides not matched to a gene: 2. Germline V gene sequence: CDR1 MNHEY, CDR2 SMNVEV (reference sequence). The CDR3 sequence is 16 residues long. Written as DNA, the CDR3 is TGTGCCAGCAGTTTAGTGACTAGCGGGGGCTCCTACGAGCAGTACTTC. Its protein product is CASSLVTSGGSYEQYF.

The V call is TRBV5-1, the J call TRBJ2-1, with D tentatively TRBD2 (5 bases). Germline CDR1 reads SGHRS; CDR2 reads YFSETQ. This CDR3 contains 16 residues. Trimming left V 4 bases short and J 2 bases short, with 16 bases between. The DNA of the CDR3 is TGCGCCAGCAGCATAGGACTCTTAGGGCCCTACAATGAGCAGTTCTTC. Protein product: CASSIGLLGPYNEQFF. Together with reference TRBV5-1 and TRBJ2-1, the CDR3 gives the full variable domain: KAGVTQTPRYLIKTRGQQVTLSCSPISGHRSVSWYQQTPGQGLQFLFEYFSETQRNKGNFPGRFSGRQFSNSRSEMNVSTLELGDSALYLCASSIGLLGPYNEQFFGPGTRLTVL.